This entry describes one TCR beta chain. Its antigen is not known. This entry is derived from a study of T cell responses to AZD1222 COVID-19 vaccine. The study pooled second doses at about 4 or about 12 weeks. Only in-frame clones appear in the TCRdb table, and some are missing; sequencing was by immunoSEQ multiplex PCR. The sample includes 90,000 to 150,000 clones, 88% of them seen just once. General study points: White British donors predominated, females outnumbered males, and clonal diversity was possibly underestimated. Rises in breadth and depth of Spike-specific TCRs came after two AZD1222 doses. At 160-218 and 743-854, vaccine-associated CD4 TCRs were dominant, and they spanned spike.

This CDR3 spans 14 amino acids. Trimming removed 7 bases from V and 0 bases from J; junction bases left unmatched: 7. The germline CDR1 and CDR2 sequences are SGHRS and YFSETQ. The receptor was isolated from an adult who received the AZD1222 COVID-19 vaccine. The material was peripheral blood, obtained 28 days after the second AZD1222 dose. The chain combines TRBV5-1 with TRBJ2-7; 7 bases align to TRBD2. The CDR3 DNA reads TGCGCCAGCGGCTGGCGGGAGAGCTCCTACGAGCAGTACTTC. As protein: CASGWRESSYEQYF.